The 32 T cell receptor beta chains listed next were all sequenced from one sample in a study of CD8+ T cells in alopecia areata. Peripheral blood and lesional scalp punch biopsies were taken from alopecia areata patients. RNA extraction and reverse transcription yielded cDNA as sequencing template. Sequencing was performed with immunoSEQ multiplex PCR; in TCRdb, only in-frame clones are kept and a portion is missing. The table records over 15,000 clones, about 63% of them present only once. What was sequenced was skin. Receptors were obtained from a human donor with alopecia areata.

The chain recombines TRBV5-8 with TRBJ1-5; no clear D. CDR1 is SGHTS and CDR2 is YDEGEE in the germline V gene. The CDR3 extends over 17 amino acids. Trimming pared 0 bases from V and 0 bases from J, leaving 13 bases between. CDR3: CASSLEFGTRSNQPQHF. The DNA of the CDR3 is TGTGCCAGCAGCTTGGAATTCGGCACCCGTAGCAATCAGCCCCAGCATTTT. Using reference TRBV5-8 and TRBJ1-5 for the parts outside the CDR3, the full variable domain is EAGVTQSPTHLIKTRGQQATLRCSPISGHTSVYWYQQALGLGLQFLLWYDEGEERNRGNFPPRFSGRQFPNYSSELNVNALELEDSALYLCASSLEFGTRSNQPQHFGDGTRLSIL.

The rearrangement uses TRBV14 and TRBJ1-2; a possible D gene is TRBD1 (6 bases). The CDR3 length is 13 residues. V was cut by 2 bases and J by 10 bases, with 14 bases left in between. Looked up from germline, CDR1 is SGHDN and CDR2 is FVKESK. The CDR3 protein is CASSQTRDTDYTF. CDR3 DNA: TGTGCCAGCAGCCAAACAAGGGACACCGACTACACCTTC.

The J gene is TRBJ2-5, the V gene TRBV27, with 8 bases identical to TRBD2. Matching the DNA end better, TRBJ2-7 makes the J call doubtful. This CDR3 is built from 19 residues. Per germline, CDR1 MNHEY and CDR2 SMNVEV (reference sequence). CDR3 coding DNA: TGTGCCAGCAGTTTATCGCAAAGGGAGGTTAGCGGGATGTCGTACGAGCAGTACTTC. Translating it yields CASSLSQREVSGMSYEQYF.

The CDR3 spells CASSPPFLTSGRLYYNEQFF. The CDR3 DNA is TGTGCCAGCAGTCCCCCCTTTTTGACTAGCGGGAGACTCTACTACAATGAGCAGTTCTTC. The rearrangement joins TRBV28 to TRBJ2-1, with 12 positions matching TRBD2. This CDR3 contains 20 residues. The germline gives CDR1 MDHEN, CDR2 SYDVKM. The junction had 17 bases not matched to a gene; V was cut back by 5 bases and J by 3 bases.

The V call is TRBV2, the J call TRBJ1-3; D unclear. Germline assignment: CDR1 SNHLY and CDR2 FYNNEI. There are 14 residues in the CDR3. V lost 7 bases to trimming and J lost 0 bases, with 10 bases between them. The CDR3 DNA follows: TGTGCCAGCAAAATACAAATCTCTGGAAACACCATATATTTT. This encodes CASKIQISGNTIYF.

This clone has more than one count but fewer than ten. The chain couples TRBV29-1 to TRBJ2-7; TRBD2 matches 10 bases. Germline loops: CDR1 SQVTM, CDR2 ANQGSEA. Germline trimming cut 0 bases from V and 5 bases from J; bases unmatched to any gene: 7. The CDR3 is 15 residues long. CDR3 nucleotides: TGCAGCGTTGAAGATCCAGCGGGAGGGATCCACGAGCAGTACTTC. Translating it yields CSVEDPAGGIHEQYF.

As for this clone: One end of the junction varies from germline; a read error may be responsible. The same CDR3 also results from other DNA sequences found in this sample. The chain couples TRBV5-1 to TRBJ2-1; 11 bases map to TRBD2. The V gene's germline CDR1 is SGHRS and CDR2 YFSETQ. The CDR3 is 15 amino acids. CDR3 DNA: TGCGCCAGTAGCTTTTCCCCTAGCGGGAGGAAAGAGCAGTTCTTC. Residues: CASSFSPSGRKEQFF.

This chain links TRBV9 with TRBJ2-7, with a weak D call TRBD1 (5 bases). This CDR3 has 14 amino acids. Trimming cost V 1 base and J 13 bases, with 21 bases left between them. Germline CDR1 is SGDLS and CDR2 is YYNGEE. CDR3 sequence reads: CASSVTAGRVPLYF. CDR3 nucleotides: TGTGCCAGCAGCGTAACCGCCGGCAGGGTCCCACTCTACTTC.

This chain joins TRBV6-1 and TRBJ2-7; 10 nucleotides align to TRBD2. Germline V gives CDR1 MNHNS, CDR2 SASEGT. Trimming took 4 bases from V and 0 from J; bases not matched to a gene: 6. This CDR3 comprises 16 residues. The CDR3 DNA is TGTGCCAGCAGTGCCCGTAGCGGGAGGTACTCCTACGAGCAGTACTTC. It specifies CASSARSGRYSYEQYF.

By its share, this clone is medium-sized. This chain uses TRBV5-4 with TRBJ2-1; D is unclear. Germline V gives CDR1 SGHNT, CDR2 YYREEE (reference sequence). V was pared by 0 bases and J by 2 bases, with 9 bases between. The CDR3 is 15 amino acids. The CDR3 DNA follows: TGTGCCAGCAGCTTGGTAGCTCAGACCTACAATGAGCAGTTCTTC. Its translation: CASSLVAQTYNEQFF.

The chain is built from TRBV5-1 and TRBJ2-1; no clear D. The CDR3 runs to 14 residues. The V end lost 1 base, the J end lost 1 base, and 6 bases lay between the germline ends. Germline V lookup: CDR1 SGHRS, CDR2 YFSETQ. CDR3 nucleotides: TGCGCCAGCAGCTTGCTAGAATCCTACAATGAGCAGTTCTTC. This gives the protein CASSLLESYNEQFF.

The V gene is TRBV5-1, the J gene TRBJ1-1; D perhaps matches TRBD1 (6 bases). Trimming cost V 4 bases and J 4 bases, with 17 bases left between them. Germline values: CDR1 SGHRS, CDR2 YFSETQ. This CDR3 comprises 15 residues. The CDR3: CASSARGWGITEAFF. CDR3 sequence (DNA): TGCGCCAGCAGCGCCAGGGGTTGGGGGATCACTGAAGCTTTCTTT.

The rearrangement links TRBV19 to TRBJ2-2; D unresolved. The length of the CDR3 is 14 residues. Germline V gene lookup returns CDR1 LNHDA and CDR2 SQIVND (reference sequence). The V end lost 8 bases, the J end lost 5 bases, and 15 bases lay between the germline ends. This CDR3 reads CASLSGEGTGELFF. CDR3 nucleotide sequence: TGTGCCAGTTTGTCCGGAGAAGGGACCGGGGAGCTGTTTTTT.

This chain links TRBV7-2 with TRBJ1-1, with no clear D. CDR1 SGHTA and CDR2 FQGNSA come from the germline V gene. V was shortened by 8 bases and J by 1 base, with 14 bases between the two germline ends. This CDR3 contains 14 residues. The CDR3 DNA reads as TGTGCCAGCTTCCCCGGGCTGCCGAACACTGAAGCTTTCTTT. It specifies CASFPGLPNTEAFF.

CDR3 in amino acids: CAISDRIENTIYF. Here the CDR3 DNA reads TGTGCCATCAGTGACAGGATTGAAAACACCATATATTTT. The gene calls are TRBV10-3 and TRBJ1-3; D is ambiguous. Between the trimmed V and J ends, which lost 3 bases and 6 bases, there was a span of 9 bases. The CDR3 has 13 residues. Looked up from germline, CDR1 is ENHRY and CDR2 is SYGVKD.

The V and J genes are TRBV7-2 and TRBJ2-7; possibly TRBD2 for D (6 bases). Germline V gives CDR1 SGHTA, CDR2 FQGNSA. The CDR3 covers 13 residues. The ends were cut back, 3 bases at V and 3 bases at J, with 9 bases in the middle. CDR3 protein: CASSFPGDYEQYF. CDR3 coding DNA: TGTGCCAGCAGCTTCCCGGGAGACTACGAGCAGTACTTC. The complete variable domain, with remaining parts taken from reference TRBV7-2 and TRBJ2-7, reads GAGVSQSPSNKVTEKGKDVELRCDPISGHTALYWYRQSLGQGLEFLIYFQGNSAPDKSGLPSDRFSAERTGGSVSTLTIQRTQQEDSAVYLCASSFPGDYEQYFGPGTRLTVT.

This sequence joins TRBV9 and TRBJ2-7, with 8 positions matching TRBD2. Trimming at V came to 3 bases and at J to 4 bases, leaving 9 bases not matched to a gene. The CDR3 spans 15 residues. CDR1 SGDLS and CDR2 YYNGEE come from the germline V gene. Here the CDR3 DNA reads TGTGCCAGCAGCGAACGGGGGGGTCTGCGATACGAGCAGTACTTC. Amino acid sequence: CASSERGGLRYEQYF.

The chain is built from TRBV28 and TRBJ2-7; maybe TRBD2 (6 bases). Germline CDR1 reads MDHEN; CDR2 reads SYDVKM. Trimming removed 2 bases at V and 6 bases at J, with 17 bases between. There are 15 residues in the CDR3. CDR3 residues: CASSLDAGRTGEQYF. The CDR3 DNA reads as TGTGCCAGCAGTTTAGATGCGGGGAGAACTGGCGAGCAGTACTTC.

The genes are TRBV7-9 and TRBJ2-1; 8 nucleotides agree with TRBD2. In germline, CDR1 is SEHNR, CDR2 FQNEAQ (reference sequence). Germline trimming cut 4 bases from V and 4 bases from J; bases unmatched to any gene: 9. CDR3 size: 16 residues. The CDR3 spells CASSSELAEGYNEQFF. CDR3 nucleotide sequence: TGTGCCAGCAGCTCCGAACTAGCGGAGGGATACAATGAGCAGTTCTTC.

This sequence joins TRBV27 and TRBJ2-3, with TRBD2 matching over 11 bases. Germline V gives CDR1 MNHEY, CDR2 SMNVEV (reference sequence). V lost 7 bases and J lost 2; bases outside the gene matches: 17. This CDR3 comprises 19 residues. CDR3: CASKTKRLAGGSATDTQYF. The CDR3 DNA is TGTGCCAGCAAGACGAAAAGGCTAGCGGGAGGCTCGGCCACAGATACGCAGTATTTT.

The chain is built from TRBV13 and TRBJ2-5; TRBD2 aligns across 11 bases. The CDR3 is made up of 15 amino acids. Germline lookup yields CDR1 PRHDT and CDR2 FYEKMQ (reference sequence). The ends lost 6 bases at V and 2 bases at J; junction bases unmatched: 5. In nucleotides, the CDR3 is TGTGCCAGCAGTCACCGACTAGCGGGACAAGAGACCCAGTACTTC. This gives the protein CASSHRLAGQETQYF.

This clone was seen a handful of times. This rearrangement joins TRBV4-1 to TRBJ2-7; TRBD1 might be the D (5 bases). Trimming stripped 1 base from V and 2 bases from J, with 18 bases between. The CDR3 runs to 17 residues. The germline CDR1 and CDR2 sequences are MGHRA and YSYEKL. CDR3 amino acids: CASSQASGRGAPYEQYF. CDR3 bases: TGCGCCAGCAGCCAAGCCTCAGGGCGCGGAGCTCCCTACGAGCAGTACTTC.

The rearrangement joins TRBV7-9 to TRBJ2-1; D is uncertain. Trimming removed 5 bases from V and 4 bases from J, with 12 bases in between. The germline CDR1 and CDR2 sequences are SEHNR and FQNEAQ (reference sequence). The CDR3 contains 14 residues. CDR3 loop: CASSRDVKYNEQFF. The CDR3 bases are TGTGCCAGCAGCCGAGACGTTAAATACAATGAGCAGTTCTTC. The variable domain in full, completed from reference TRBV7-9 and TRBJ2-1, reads DTGVSQNPRHKITKRGQNVTFRCDPISEHNRLYWYRQTLGQGPEFLTYFQNEAQLEKSRLLSDRFSAERPKGSFSTLEIQRTEQGDSAMYLCASSRDVKYNEQFFGPGTRLTVL.

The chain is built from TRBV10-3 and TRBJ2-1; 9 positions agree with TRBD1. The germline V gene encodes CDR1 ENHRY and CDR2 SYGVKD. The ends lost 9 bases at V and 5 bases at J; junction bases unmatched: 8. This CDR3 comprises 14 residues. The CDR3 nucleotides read TGTGCCATAATTCGGGACAGGGAGAACAATGAGCAGTTCTTC. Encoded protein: CAIIRDRENNEQFF.

CDR3 in DNA: TGCGCCAGCAGTGCGGGACAGGGCCGATTGATCGAAGAGACCCAGTACTTC. Encoded protein: CASSAGQGRLIEETQYF. The chain joins TRBV10-1 to TRBJ2-5; 9 nucleotides line up with TRBD1. Germline V CDR1 and CDR2: WNHNN, SYGVQD (reference sequence). The ends lost 4 bases at V and 3 bases at J; junction bases unmatched: 12. The CDR3 is 17 amino acids.

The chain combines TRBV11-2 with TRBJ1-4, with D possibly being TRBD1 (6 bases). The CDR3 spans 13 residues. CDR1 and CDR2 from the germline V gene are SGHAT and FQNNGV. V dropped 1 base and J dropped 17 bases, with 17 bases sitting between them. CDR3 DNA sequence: TGTGCCAGCAGCTTAGTTTCCGGGGGCTTCGGATTTTTT. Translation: CASSLVSGGFGFF.

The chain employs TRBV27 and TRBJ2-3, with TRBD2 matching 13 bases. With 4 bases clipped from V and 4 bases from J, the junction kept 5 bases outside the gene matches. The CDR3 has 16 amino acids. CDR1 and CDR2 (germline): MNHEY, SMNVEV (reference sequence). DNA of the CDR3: TGTGCCAGCAGTTCGGGACTAGCGGGACTTCCAGATACGCAGTATTTT. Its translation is CASSSGLAGLPDTQYF.

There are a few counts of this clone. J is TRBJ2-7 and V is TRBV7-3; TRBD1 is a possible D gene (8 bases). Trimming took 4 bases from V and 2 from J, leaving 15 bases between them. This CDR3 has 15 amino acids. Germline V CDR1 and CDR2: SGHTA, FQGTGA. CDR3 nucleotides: TGTGCCAGCAGCTCAGGACAGGGAGGGGCCTACGAGCAGTACTTC. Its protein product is CASSSGQGGAYEQYF.

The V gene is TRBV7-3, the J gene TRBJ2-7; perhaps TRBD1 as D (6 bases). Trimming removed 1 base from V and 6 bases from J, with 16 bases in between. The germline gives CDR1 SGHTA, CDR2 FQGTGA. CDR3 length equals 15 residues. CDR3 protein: CASSLRGPPLFEQYF. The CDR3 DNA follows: TGTGCCAGCAGCTTAAGGGGGCCCCCTCTCTTCGAGCAGTACTTC.

The CDR3 sequence is CASSRWTSGSSYEQYF. CDR3 DNA: TGTGCCAGTAGCCGGTGGACTAGCGGGAGCTCCTACGAGCAGTACTTC. V gene TRBV19 combines with J gene TRBJ2-7; 13 nucleotides agree with TRBD2. Trimming cost V 6 bases and J 0 bases; bases outside gene matches: 5. This CDR3 is built from 16 residues. The germline CDR1 and CDR2 sequences are LNHDA and SQIVND (reference sequence).

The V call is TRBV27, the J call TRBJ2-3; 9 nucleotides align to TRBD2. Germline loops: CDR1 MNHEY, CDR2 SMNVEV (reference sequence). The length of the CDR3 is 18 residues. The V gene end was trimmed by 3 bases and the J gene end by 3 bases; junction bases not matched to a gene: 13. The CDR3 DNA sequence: TGTGCCAGCAGTTTCTGGGGAGCTAGCGGGATGTTGACAGATACGCAGTATTTT. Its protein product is CASSFWGASGMLTDTQYF.

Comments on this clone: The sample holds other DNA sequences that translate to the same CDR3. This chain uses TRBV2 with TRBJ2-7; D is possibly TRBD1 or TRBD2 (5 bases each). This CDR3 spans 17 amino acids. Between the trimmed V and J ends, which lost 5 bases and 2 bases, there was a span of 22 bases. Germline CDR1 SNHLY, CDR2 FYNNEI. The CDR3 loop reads CASSPRQPGRGTYEQYF. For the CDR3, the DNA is TGTGCCAGCAGTCCTAGACAACCGGGACGCGGTACCTACGAGCAGTACTTC.